This T cell receptor beta chain appears in the sequencing data of a study of control samples from healthy donors and cancer patients. This table comes from immunoSEQ multiplex PCR, and its TCRdb copy is limited to in-frame clones, with some not included. Among around 63,000 clones listed, around 87% were seen once. The germline CDR1 and CDR2 sequences are LGHNA and YNFKEQ. This CDR3 is built from 16 residues. V lost 0 bases, J lost 4 bases, and 15 bases lay in between. The specimen was PBMCs. The chain is built from TRBV4-2 and TRBJ1-1; a possible D gene is TRBD1 (6 bases). The source of this sequence is a woman in her fifties or sixties with head and neck cancer. The CDR3 DNA sequence: TGTGCCAGCAGCCAAGATGCAGGGGCGGGTGTCACTGAAGCTTTCTTT. The encoded protein is CASSQDAGAGVTEAFF.